These T cell receptor beta chains were read from a single sample in a study of blood T cell repertoires in COVID-19. Measured with immunoSEQ multiplex PCR; TCRdb has only the in-frame clones, and not every one. The data hold around 330,000 clones, with 85% observed a single time. Sequencing was done on a sample of PBMCs or T cells enriched from blood (not recorded which). These receptors all come from a woman aged 25 to 45 who had been exposed to COVID-19. CDR3s include the opening cysteine and the closing phenylalanine or tryptophan. The D gene is left open where the match is weak. Clone size is given for some rows only: seen once, a few or many times, or a class if the clone is expanded.

d_call clone_size j_call v_call cdr3_aa cdr3_nt
TRBD1 - TRBJ1-4 TRBV5-1 CASSATGALNEKLFF TGCGCCAGCAGCGCCACAGGGGCCCTTAATGAAAAACTGTTTTTT
TRBD1 - TRBJ1-2 TRBV7-9 CASSWGTAYDYTF TGTGCCAGCAGCTGGGGGACAGCTTATGACTACACCTTC
- - TRBJ1-4 TRBV6-5 CASSYYSATNEKLFF TGTGCCAGCAGTTACTACAGTGCAACTAATGAAAAACTGTTTTTT
- - TRBJ1-2 TRBV19 CASSIAGYGYTF TGTGCCAGTAGTATAGCGGGGTATGGCTACACCTTC
- once TRBJ1-2 TRBV25-1 CASLRGQDYGYTF TGTGCCAGCCTTCGAGGCCAAGACTATGGCTACACCTTC
- - TRBJ2-7 TRBV4-1 CASSQGAEFYEQYF TGCGCCAGCAGCCAAGGGGCAGAGTTCTACGAGCAGTACTTC
TRBD2 - TRBJ2-7 TRBV24-1 CATSDWGLSPHEQYF TGTGCCACCAGTGATTGGGGACTAAGTCCCCACGAGCAGTACTTC
TRBD1 - TRBJ1-2 TRBV28 CASSPFGQGYGYTF TGTGCCAGCAGCCCGTTTGGACAGGGCTATGGCTACACCTTC
- - TRBJ1-1 TRBV28 CASSFELSAFF TGTGCCAGCAGTTTCGAGCTTTCGGCTTTCTTT
TRBD2 - TRBJ2-1 TRBV6-8 CASWTSGCPYNEQFF TGTGCCAGCTGGACTAGCGGATGCCCATACAATGAGCAGTTCTTC
- - TRBJ1-5 TRBV5-4 CASSPGGGGQPQHF TGTGCCAGCAGCCCCGGCGGAGGCGGTCAGCCCCAGCATTTT
- - TRBJ1-6 TRBV28 CASSLFGGRGSSYNSPLHF TGTGCCAGCAGTTTATTCGGAGGAAGGGGGAGCTCCTATAATTCACCCCTCCACTTT
- - TRBJ1-1 TRBV5-4 CASSLVRGMNTEAFF TGTGCCAGCAGCTTGGTTAGGGGTATGAACACTGAAGCTTTCTTT
- once TRBJ1-6 TRBV5-8 CASSLDYNGNSPLHF TGTGCCAGCAGCTTGGACTATAACGGGAATTCACCCCTCCACTTT
TRBD1 once TRBJ2-7 TRBV7-2 CASSLGGTGGYEQYF TGTGCCAGCAGCTTAGGGGGGACAGGGGGTTACGAGCAGTACTTC
- - TRBJ2-3 TRBV3-1/TRBV3-2 CASSQGTSMADTQYF TGTGCCAGCAGCCAAGGTACTAGCATGGCAGATACGCAGTATTTT
TRBD1 - TRBJ2-7 TRBV5-1 CASSPGQPGTEQYF TGCGCCAGCAGCCCGGGACAGCCCGGGACCGAGCAGTACTTC
TRBD1 - TRBJ1-1 TRBV7-2 CASSDPRTGNTEAFF TGTGCCAGCAGCGACCCTAGGACAGGGAACACTGAAGCTTTCTTT
TRBD1 - TRBJ2-1 TRBV11-1 CASRTGTGFSNEQFF TGTGCCAGCAGAACCGGGACAGGGTTCAGCAATGAGCAGTTCTTC
TRBD1 - TRBJ1-1 TRBV2 CARDRLGDTEAFF TGTGCCAGGGACAGGCTGGGTGACACTGAAGCTTTCTTT
- once TRBJ1-3 TRBV4-3 CASSPGPRNTIYF TGCGCCAGCAGCCCAGGGCCCAGAAACACCATATATTTT
- - TRBJ1-1 TRBV30 CAWLIRQLNTEAFF TGTGCCTGGTTAATCAGACAGCTGAACACTGAAGCTTTCTTT
TRBD1 - TRBJ1-6 TRBV28 CASSRTGRFSPLHF TGTGCCAGCAGTCGGACAGGGCGTTTCTCACCCCTCCACTTT
- - TRBJ2-6 TRBV28 CATLTDPGANVLTF TGTGCCACCCTCACAGATCCCGGGGCCAACGTCCTGACTTTC
TRBD2 - TRBJ2-1 TRBV24-1 CATSDISGAYNEQFF TGTGCCACCAGTGATATTAGCGGGGCTTACAATGAGCAGTTCTTC
- - TRBJ1-3 TRBV29-1 CSVNPSSKGGNTIYF TGCAGCGTTAACCCTTCCTCCAAGGGGGGAAACACCATATATTTT
TRBD2 - TRBJ2-3 TRBV4-2 CASTVGLAGGQGDTQYF TGTGCCAGCACCGTGGGACTAGCGGGGGGGCAGGGAGATACGCAGTATTTT
- - TRBJ1-2 TRBV12-3/TRBV12-4 CASSFRLNYGYTF TGTGCCAGCAGTTTTCGACTTAACTATGGCTACACCTTC
- - TRBJ1-6 TRBV5-1 CASSLQGPLHF TGCGCCAGCAGCTTGCAGGGTCCCCTCCACTTT
- - TRBJ2-7 TRBV19 CASSITGPYEQYF TGTGCCAGTAGTATCACAGGTCCCTACGAGCAGTACTTC
- - TRBJ1-6 TRBV6-4 CASSEGANSPLHF TGTGCCAGCAGTGAGGGGGCGAATTCACCCCTCCACTTT
TRBD2 - TRBJ2-7 TRBV7-2 CASSPTGTSSYEQYF TGTGCCAGCAGCCCCACCGGGACTAGCTCCTACGAGCAGTACTTC
TRBD1 few TRBJ1-2 TRBV30 CAWSPDRAMGYTF TGTGCCTGGAGTCCCGACAGGGCCATGGGCTACACCTTC